This T cell receptor beta chain was sequenced for a study of T cell repertoires in aging, cancer and after chemotherapy. By sample share, this clonotype is large. Per the germline V gene, CDR1 is SQVTM and CDR2 is ANQGSEA. This CDR3 has 16 amino acids. The ends were cut back, 2 bases at V and 0 bases at J, with 14 bases in the middle. The template was genomic DNA from peripheral blood, not RNA. Rearranged V-D-J TRB sequences were amplified with a mixed TRB-A/B primer pool. One entry per CDR3 protein results from TCRdb running MiXCR on the multiplex PCR reads. The data contain approximately 2,900 distinct CDR3 sequences, 28% of them singletons.

This clonotype was obtained from a human donor with a solid tumor. J is TRBJ2-1 and V is TRBV29-1; no definite D call. The sequencing input was blood. Here the CDR3 reads CSVETVKTSSYNEQFF. The DNA for the CDR3 is TGCAGCGTTGAAACAGTCAAAACCTCCTCCTACAATGAGCAGTTCTTC.